Shown below are 18 T cell receptor beta chains from a single sample sequenced in a study of technical replicates of blood from several donors. Sequencing used immunoSEQ multiplex PCR; TCRdb keeps in-frame clones, though not all of them. Of around 83,000 clones listed, over 90% are singletons. Sequences were obtained from T cells isolated from PBMCs. The receptors originated from a human donor in good health.

The chain's CDR3 is CASSLTSGRPYTGELFF. The CDR3 nucleotides read TGTGCCAGCAGCTTAACTAGCGGGAGACCCTACACCGGGGAGCTGTTTTTT. The chain carries TRBV5-4 and TRBJ2-2, with TRBD2 matching 11 bases. The V segment lost 2 bases and the J segment 3 bases; nucleotides outside the gene matches: 6. Per germline, CDR1 SGHNT and CDR2 YYREEE (reference sequence). The CDR3 sequence is 17 residues long.

The chain joins TRBV11-2 to TRBJ2-7; 7 bases match TRBD1. The CDR3 loop spans 17 amino acids. Germline lookup yields CDR1 SGHAT and CDR2 FQNNGV. J lost 6 bases, V lost 2 bases, and 16 bases had no gene match. CDR3 DNA sequence: TGTGCCAGCAGCTTATTGCTTCGGGCACAGGGGCGAGGCGAGCAGTACTTC. It encodes CASSLLLRAQGRGEQYF.

This chain uses TRBV5-1 with TRBJ1-1; D possibly corresponds to TRBD1 (5 bases). CDR1 and CDR2 from the germline V gene are SGHRS and YFSETQ. The V end was cut by 5 bases, the J end by 2 bases, with 10 bases between. This CDR3 is 13 amino acids long. CDR3 protein: CASRQDGNTEAFF. The CDR3 bases are TGCGCCAGCAGACAGGACGGCAACACTGAAGCTTTCTTT. Supplemented by reference TRBV5-1 and TRBJ1-1, the full variable domain reads KAGVTQTPRYLIKTRGQQVTLSCSPISGHRSVSWYQQTPGQGLQFLFEYFSETQRNKGNFPGRFSGRQFSNSRSEMNVSTLELGDSALYLCASRQDGNTEAFFGQGTRLTVV.

Only one count was recorded for this clone. The chain has TRBV9 and TRBJ2-7; TRBD2 is a possible D gene (5 bases). The V end was cut by 5 bases, the J end by 3 bases, with 18 bases between. Germline-derived CDR1 and CDR2 are SGDLS and YYNGEE. This CDR3 region has 15 residues. The CDR3 DNA follows: TGTGCCAGCAGTCCGGGTGGAGGCCTCAACTACGAGCAGTACTTC. It translates to CASSPGGGLNYEQYF.

This chain joins TRBV29-1 and TRBJ2-1, with 14 bases lining up with TRBD2. V trimming: 7 bases; J trimming: 9 bases; junction bases outside the gene matches: 5. CDR1 is SQVTM, CDR2 ANQGSEA, per germline. The CDR3 consists of 13 residues. The CDR3 DNA reads TGCAGCGCGGGGACTAGCGGGAGTGTTGAGCAGTTCTTC. Its translation is CSAGTSGSVEQFF.

The V and J genes are TRBV10-3 and TRBJ2-3; TRBD2 matches 9 bases. The CDR3 spans 13 residues. Germline V CDR1 and CDR2: ENHRY, SYGVKD. V shed 10 bases and J 3 bases; nucleotides not matched to a gene: 5. Here the CDR3 DNA reads TGTGCCAGCGTTAGCGGGAGAACAGATACGCAGTATTTT. Protein sequence: CASVSGRTDTQYF.

On this clone itself: At one of its ends the junction is not consistent with the germline gene, which may arise from a read error. V is TRBV28 and J is TRBJ1-4; 7 nucleotides agree with TRBD1. This CDR3 contains 14 residues. CDR1 is MDHEN and CDR2 is SYDVKM in the germline V gene. The CDR3 here is CASSLPGGNGKLFF. In DNA form, the CDR3 reads TGTGCCAGCAGTTTACCAGGGGGGAATGGAAAACTGTTTTTT.

This clone was counted once. The gene calls are TRBV11-2 and TRBJ1-1; 7 bases match TRBD1. Trimming removed 1 base from V and 4 bases from J; junction bases left unmatched: 6. CDR1 is SGHAT, CDR2 FQNNGV, per germline. The CDR3 extends over 15 amino acids. In nucleotides, the CDR3 is TGTGCCAGCAGCTTAGGAGGGCAGGGGGGCACTGAAGCTTTCTTT. Encoded protein: CASSLGGQGGTEAFF. Full variable domain (remainder filled in from reference TRBV11-2 and TRBJ1-1): EAGVAQSPRYKIIEKRQSVAFWCNPISGHATLYWYQQILGQGPKLLIQFQNNGVVDDSQLPKDRFSAERLKGVDSTLKIQPAKLEDSAVYLCASSLGGQGGTEAFFGQGTRLTVV.

The V call is TRBV28, the J call TRBJ2-1; the D gene is possibly TRBD2 (6 bases). The CDR3 runs to 16 residues. Germline lookup yields CDR1 MDHEN and CDR2 SYDVKM. Trimming removed 5 bases at V and 0 bases at J, with 14 bases between. CDR3: CASSPWGTLSYNEQFF. The CDR3 region has the DNA TGTGCCAGCAGTCCCTGGGGGACTCTCTCCTACAATGAGCAGTTCTTC.

This rearrangement joins TRBV6-5 to TRBJ1-5; no clear D. Germline CDR1 reads MNHEY; CDR2 reads SVGAGI. V was trimmed by 4 bases and J by 5 bases, leaving 9 bases between them. The CDR3 covers 13 residues. CDR3 nucleotides: TGTGCCAGCAGTTCCGGTCAGGATCAGCCCCAGCATTTT. Its protein product is CASSSGQDQPQHF.

V usage is TRBV29-1 and J usage is TRBJ2-3, with D tentatively TRBD2 (6 bases). The V end was cut by 8 bases, the J end by 0 bases, with 18 bases between. CDR1 is SQVTM and CDR2 is ANQGSEA in the germline V gene. The CDR3 runs 15 residues. The CDR3 DNA sequence: TGCAGCCCGTTGTCGCCGGGAGTGAGCACAGATACGCAGTATTTT. Protein product: CSPLSPGVSTDTQYF.

The chain links TRBV6-1 to TRBJ1-1, with D hard to call. CDR3 length: 13 residues. Germline V gene lookup returns CDR1 MNHNS and CDR2 SASEGT. The V gene lost 5 bases and the J gene lost 3 bases, with 10 bases spanning the gap. CDR3 bases: TGTGCCAGCAGTTTCTACGGGGACACTGAAGCTTTCTTT. Its translation: CASSFYGDTEAFF.

This rearrangement joins TRBV4-3 to TRBJ2-5; 11 bases line up with TRBD2. Losses at the gene ends were 2 bases for V and 4 bases for J; bases not matched to a gene: 6. The CDR3 is made up of 16 amino acids. CDR1 and CDR2 from the germline V gene are LGHNA and YSLEER. CDR3 DNA sequence: TGCGCCAGCAGCCAAAACTCCCTAGCGGGAGGAGAGACCCAGTACTTC. Translated, it gives CASSQNSLAGGETQYF.

The chain is built from TRBV28 and TRBJ1-2; possibly TRBD1 for D (5 bases). Trimming left V 5 bases short and J 4 bases short, with 17 bases between. There are 15 residues in the CDR3. The germline CDR1 and CDR2 sequences are MDHEN and SYDVKM. The CDR3 DNA reads as TGTGCCAGCAGTCCCTTGGGGCAGCTTCCCTATGGCTACACCTTC. It yields the protein CASSPLGQLPYGYTF.

This chain joins TRBV2 and TRBJ1-1, with D possibly matching TRBD1 (5 bases). Germline CDR1 is SNHLY and CDR2 is FYNNEI. Trimming took off 5 bases at V and 4 bases at J, with 11 bases between the two ends. The CDR3 is 13 residues long. The CDR3 is CASSFTGITEAFF. CDR3 coding DNA: TGTGCCAGCAGTTTTACAGGAATCACTGAAGCTTTCTTT.

The CDR3 coding sequence is TGTGCCAGCATGGGGGACAGGTGGGAGACCCAGTACTTC. Protein: CASMGDRWETQYF. The chain joins TRBV2 to TRBJ2-5; 8 bases agree with TRBD1. CDR3 size: 13 residues. V gave up 7 bases and J gave up 5 bases; unmatched junction bases: 6. In germline, CDR1 is SNHLY, CDR2 FYNNEI.

Comment on this clone: A read error may account for a junction end that differs from germline. The chain employs TRBV20-1 and TRBJ2-7; maybe TRBD2 (6 bases). The germline CDR1 and CDR2 sequences are DFQATT and SNEGSKA (reference sequence). The CDR3 totals 11 residues. CDR3: CSARGGNEQYF. The CDR3 nucleotides read TGCAGTGCGAGAGGAGGGAACGAGCAGTACTTC.

The gene calls are TRBV13 and TRBJ2-7; D gene ambiguous. Per germline, CDR1 PRHDT and CDR2 FYEKMQ (reference sequence). The CDR3 totals 17 residues. With 5 bases removed from V and 5 bases from J, the gap between germline ends came to 25 bases. In DNA, the CDR3 is TGTGCCAGCAGCCATCCCGATATCACCCTAGTGTTCGACGAGCAGTACTTC. This codes for CASSHPDITLVFDEQYF.